Listed here are 15 T cell receptor beta chains from one sample, sequenced in a study of blood T cell repertoires in COVID-19. Using immunoSEQ multiplex PCR, the repertoire was profiled, and TCRdb retains in-frame clones only, with some absent. The sample carries approximately 150,000 clones, about 83% recorded once. Sequencing was carried out using PBMCs or T cells enriched from blood (not recorded which). The receptors were gathered from a woman aged 45-59 years with acute COVID-19.

This chain links TRBV9 with TRBJ2-3; 11 bases fit TRBD1. With V trimmed by 0 bases and J by 6 bases, 3 bases remained unmatched. The CDR3 is made up of 15 amino acids. CDR1 is SGDLS, CDR2 YYNGEE, per germline. CDR3 in amino acids: CASSVAGTGGDTQYF. The CDR3 nucleotides read TGTGCCAGCAGCGTAGCTGGGACAGGGGGGGATACGCAGTATTTT.

The chain is built from TRBV2 and TRBJ1-4, with a tentative D call TRBD1 (5 bases). CDR1 and CDR2 (germline): SNHLY, FYNNEI. The CDR3 runs 14 residues. Trimming cost V 4 bases and J 4 bases, with 10 bases left between them. This CDR3 reads CASSGGGVNEKLFF. In DNA, the CDR3 is TGTGCCAGCAGTGGAGGAGGGGTTAATGAAAAACTGTTTTTT.

This rearrangement joins TRBV6-5 to TRBJ1-2, with D unresolved. V was pared by 9 bases and J by 4 bases, with 15 bases between. CDR1 and CDR2 from the germline V gene are MNHEY and SVGAGI. There are 13 residues in the CDR3. CDR3 nucleotide sequence: TGTGCCAGTGCTCCGAGGGAACGCTATGGCTACACCTTC. It yields the protein CASAPRERYGYTF.

V and J are TRBV3-1 (or the pseudogene TRBV3-2) and TRBJ2-7; 7 bases align to TRBD2. This CDR3 comprises 15 residues. Per germline, CDR1 LGHDT and CDR2 YNNKEL (reference sequence). V shed 4 bases and J 1 base; nucleotides not matched to a gene: 7. CDR3 in DNA: TGTGCCAGCAGCCCCACCTGGGGAGGGTCCTACGAGCAGTACTTC. Protein sequence: CASSPTWGGSYEQYF.

A word on this clone: Other DNA sequences within the sample encode an identical CDR3. The chain combines TRBV30 with TRBJ2-7; D remains ambiguous. The V end lost 1 base, the J end lost 2 bases, and 6 bases lay between the germline ends. The germline gives CDR1 GTSNPN, CDR2 SVGIG (reference sequence). The CDR3 runs to 12 residues. The CDR3 coding sequence is TGTGCCTGGAGTGGGCTTACCTACGAGCAGTACTTC. Protein: CAWSGLTYEQYF.

This chain connects TRBV6-1 to TRBJ2-7; D remains ambiguous. The V end lost 1 base, the J end lost 5 bases, and 18 bases lay between the germline ends. Per the germline V gene, CDR1 is MNHNS and CDR2 is SASEGT. The CDR3 is 16 amino acids. CDR3 coding DNA: TGTGCCAGCAGTGAAGGGATAGGCAGGTTGGTCGACGAGCAGTACTTC. Amino acid sequence: CASSEGIGRLVDEQYF.

Only one count was recorded for this clone. The chain is built from TRBV5-1 and TRBJ2-5; TRBD2 might be the D (5 bases). The CDR3 covers 14 residues. CDR1 SGHRS and CDR2 YFSETQ come from the germline V gene. The V gene lost 3 bases and the J gene lost 5 bases, with 14 bases spanning the gap. The CDR3 nucleotides are TGCGCCAGCAGCTGGACCTCTACGGGGGAGACCCAGTACTTC. Translated: CASSWTSTGETQYF.

This chain uses TRBV3-1 (or the pseudogene TRBV3-2) with TRBJ2-7, with TRBD2 identical over 11 bases. J was trimmed by 6 bases and V by 1 base; bases with no gene match: 11. CDR1 LGHDT and CDR2 YNNKEL come from the germline V gene (reference sequence). The CDR3 length is 17 residues. The CDR3 sequence is CASSQGLAGGFRSEQYF. For the CDR3, the DNA is TGTGCCAGCAGCCAAGGTCTAGCGGGAGGCTTTCGCAGCGAGCAGTACTTC.

The V and J genes are TRBV18 and TRBJ2-3; TRBD2 matches at 11 bases. The CDR3 totals 15 residues. The germline gives CDR1 KGHSH, CDR2 LQKENI. Losses at the gene ends were 8 bases for V and 2 bases for J; bases not matched to a gene: 6. In DNA form, the CDR3 reads TGTGCCAGCGGGACTAGCGGCTTTATCACAGATACGCAGTATTTT. As protein: CASGTSGFITDTQYF.

The V gene is TRBV19, the J gene TRBJ1-2; 7 positions match TRBD1. Germline V lookup: CDR1 LNHDA, CDR2 SQIVND (reference sequence). The CDR3 extends over 14 amino acids. Trimming took 7 bases from V and 2 from J; bases not matched to a gene: 7. The CDR3 loop reads CASKLSGGNYGYTF. In DNA, the CDR3 is TGTGCCAGTAAGTTGTCAGGGGGAAACTATGGCTACACCTTC.

A remark on this clone: This specimen includes other DNA sequences encoding the same CDR3. The chain links TRBV19 to TRBJ2-1, with a possible D match to TRBD2 (5 bases). The V gene's germline CDR1 is LNHDA and CDR2 SQIVND (reference sequence). The CDR3 sequence is 12 residues long. Trimming removed 9 bases at V and 4 bases at J, with 10 bases between. The DNA for the CDR3 is TGTGCCAGCCGGGGAACGTACAATGAGCAGTTCTTC. Amino acid sequence: CASRGTYNEQFF.

V gene TRBV24-1 combines with J gene TRBJ2-5; TRBD1 aligns across 7 bases. This CDR3 has 13 amino acids. Germline V gene data show CDR1 as KGHDR and CDR2 as SFDVKD. The trim removed 7 bases at V and 1 base at J, leaving 2 bases unmatched. The CDR3, as DNA: TGTGCCACCAGCGGACAGGTCCAAGAGACCCAGTACTTC. Translated: CATSGQVQETQYF.

J is TRBJ1-4 and V is TRBV5-1; 8 bases match TRBD1. The trim removed 4 bases at V and 3 bases at J, leaving 5 bases unmatched. Germline CDR1 is SGHRS and CDR2 is YFSETQ. This CDR3 region has 15 residues. Written as DNA, the CDR3 is TGCGCCAGCAGCCCGGAACAGGGGGCTAATGAAAAACTGTTTTTT. Residues: CASSPEQGANEKLFF.

The rearrangement links TRBV11-1 to TRBJ2-5, with D perhaps TRBD2 (5 bases). V dropped 2 bases and J dropped 7 bases, with 11 bases sitting between them. The CDR3 contains 13 residues. Germline V lookup: CDR1 SGHAT, CDR2 FQDESV (reference sequence). The CDR3 region has the DNA TGTGCCAGCAGCTTACCAGCGGCCAGGACCCAGTACTTC. Protein: CASSLPAARTQYF.

This clone has only one observation. This chain uses TRBV7-2 with TRBJ2-3, with 14 nucleotides matching TRBD2. V shed 3 bases, J shed 3 bases, and the junction held 5 bases outside the gene matches. The CDR3 is 17 residues long. The V gene's germline CDR1 is SGHTA and CDR2 FQGNSA. DNA of the CDR3: TGTGCCAGCAGCTTGGGGGGACTAGCGGGAGTGACAGATACGCAGTATTTT. It specifies CASSLGGLAGVTDTQYF.